One and the same sample provided the 4 T cell receptor beta chains below, sequenced in a study of T cells after yellow fever vaccination. A single record per CDR3 protein comes from TCRdb applying MiXCR to the 5' RACE reads. The repertoire holds roughly 500,000 distinct CDR3 sequences, with roughly a fifth as singletons. Sequenced here: PBMCs, sampled 15 days after the yellow fever booster vaccination. The receptor source for this set is a man aged 30-40 years who received the YFV17D yellow fever vaccine.

This clonotype showed up just a few times. V gene TRBV6-2 or TRBV6-3 combines with J gene TRBJ2-5; 7 bases line up with TRBD2. Germline CDR1 MNHEY, CDR2 SVGEGT. The CDR3 totals 15 residues. After removal of 6 bases from V and 4 bases from J, the junction contained 11 bases not matched to a gene. The CDR3 DNA reads as TGTGCCAGCAGCCCCCGGGACTATGGGGGAGAGACCCAGTACTTC. Its translation is CASSPRDYGGETQYF.

The sample holds a few counts of this clonotype. The genes are TRBV7-3 and TRBJ2-6, with D possibly called TRBD1 or TRBD2 (6 bases each). This CDR3 region has 15 residues. Looked up from germline, CDR1 is SGHTA and CDR2 is FQGTGA. Trimming stripped 2 bases from V and 4 bases from J, with 9 bases between. CDR3 DNA sequence: TGTGCCAGCAGCTTAGGGGGGCCCGGGGCCAACGTCCTGACTTTC. It yields the protein CASSLGGPGANVLTF.

In its sample, this clonotype was seen a few times. This chain links TRBV18 with TRBJ1-5; D is perhaps TRBD1 (6 bases). Looked up from germline, CDR1 is KGHSH and CDR2 is LQKENI. The CDR3 has 15 residues. The V and J ends lost 8 bases and 5 bases respectively, with 19 bases between them. The CDR3 coding sequence is TGTGCCAGCCCGACGGGGGACACGTTTTATCAGCCCCAGCATTTT. It yields the protein CASPTGDTFYQPQHF.

V and J are TRBV4-3 and TRBJ2-3; D tentatively fits TRBD1 or TRBD2 (5 bases each). There are 15 residues in the CDR3. Germline loops: CDR1 LGHNA, CDR2 YSLEER. V lost 0 bases and J 6 bases, leaving 13 bases between the germline ends. The CDR3 here is CASSQELTGTDTQYF. CDR3 sequence (DNA): TGCGCCAGCAGCCAAGAATTGACGGGGACGGATACGCAGTATTTT.